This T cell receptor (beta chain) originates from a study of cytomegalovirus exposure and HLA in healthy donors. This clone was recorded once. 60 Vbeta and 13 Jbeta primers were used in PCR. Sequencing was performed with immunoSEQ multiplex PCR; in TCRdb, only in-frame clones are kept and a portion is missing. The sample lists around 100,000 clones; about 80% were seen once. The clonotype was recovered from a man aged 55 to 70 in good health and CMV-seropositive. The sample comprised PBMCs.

In DNA form, the CDR3 reads TGCGCCAGCAGATCGGACAGGGTTCGGGCCGGGGAGCTGTTTTTT. It encodes CASRSDRVRAGELFF. The V call is TRBV5-1, the J call TRBJ2-2; 8 bases align to TRBD1. CDR1 is SGHRS, CDR2 YFSETQ, per germline. There are 15 residues in the CDR3. The ends lost 5 bases at V and 6 bases at J; junction bases unmatched: 9.